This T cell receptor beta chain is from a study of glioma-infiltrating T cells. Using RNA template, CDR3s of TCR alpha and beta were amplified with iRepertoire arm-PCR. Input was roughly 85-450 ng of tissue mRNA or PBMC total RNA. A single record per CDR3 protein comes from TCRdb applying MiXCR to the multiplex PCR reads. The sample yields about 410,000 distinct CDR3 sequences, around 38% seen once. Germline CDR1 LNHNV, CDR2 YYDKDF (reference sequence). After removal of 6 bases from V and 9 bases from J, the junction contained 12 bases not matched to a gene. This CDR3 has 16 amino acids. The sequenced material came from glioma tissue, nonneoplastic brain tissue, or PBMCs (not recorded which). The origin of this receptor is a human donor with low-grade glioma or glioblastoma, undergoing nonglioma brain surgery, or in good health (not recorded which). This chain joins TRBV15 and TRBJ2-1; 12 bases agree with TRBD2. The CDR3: CATSPSGRAGWSEQFF. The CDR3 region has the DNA TGTGCCACCAGTCCTAGCGGGAGGGCCGGGTGGAGTGAGCAGTTCTTC.